The 11 T cell receptor beta chains reported below all come from one sample, sequenced in a study of T cell changes during pregnancy in multiple sclerosis. Generated by immunoSEQ multiplex PCR, the TCRdb table keeps only in-frame clones and is missing some. The sample lists more than 100,000 clones, roughly nine tenths occurring once. The sample here was peripheral blood, taken after pregnancy. These receptors all come from a female donor with multiple sclerosis, enrolled in a pregnancy study.

In this sample, this clone turned up a few times. The gene calls are TRBV18 and TRBJ1-5; TRBD1 agrees at 9 bases. The CDR3 has 15 residues. CDR1 is KGHSH and CDR2 is LQKENI in the germline V gene. V lost 4 bases, J lost 7 bases, and 8 bases stayed unmatched. The CDR3 coding sequence is TGTGCCAGCTCACAGGGGACAGGGCAGTTCCAGCCCCAGCATTTT. It is translated as CASSQGTGQFQPQHF.

The V gene is TRBV15, the J gene TRBJ2-5; 8 bases agree with TRBD2. V dropped 5 bases and J dropped 0; count of bases not matched to a gene: 5. CDR1 is LNHNV, CDR2 YYDKDF, per germline (reference sequence). The CDR3 length is 15 residues. The DNA of the CDR3 is TGTGCCACCAGCCACCGGGGGGGATACCAAGAGACCCAGTACTTC. Its protein product is CATSHRGGYQETQYF.

This chain connects TRBV7-2 to TRBJ2-1; 8 positions agree with TRBD2. The V gene end was trimmed by 1 base and the J gene end by 6 bases; junction bases not matched to a gene: 5. CDR1 is SGHTA, CDR2 FQGNSA, per germline. The CDR3 covers 15 residues. DNA of the CDR3: TGTGCCAGCAGCTTAGTGGCCGGGGGGGCCAATGAGCAGTTCTTC. Amino acids: CASSLVAGGANEQFF.

The chain employs TRBV7-9 and TRBJ2-3; 7 bases match TRBD2. V trimming: 5 bases; J trimming: 3 bases; junction bases outside the gene matches: 8. This CDR3 has 15 amino acids. Germline CDR1 reads SEHNR; CDR2 reads FQNEAQ (reference sequence). The CDR3 DNA reads TGTGCCAGCAGCCCTGGGGGGGGGACGACAGATACGCAGTATTTT. It yields the protein CASSPGGGTTDTQYF.

J is TRBJ2-5 and V is TRBV6-5; weak D call: TRBD2 (5 bases). The J call is in doubt because the DNA end fits TRBJ2-7 better. This CDR3 has 15 residues. Looked up from germline, CDR1 is MNHEY and CDR2 is SVGAGI. The CDR3 nucleotides read TGTGCCAGCAGTTACTCGTGGGAGACCCGATACGAGCAGTACTTC. This encodes CASSYSWETRYEQYF.

This chain links TRBV27 with TRBJ2-5; 8 positions agree with TRBD1. The J segment lost 5 bases and the V segment lost 4 bases, leaving 6 bases of the junction unmatched. CDR3 length: 14 amino acids. The germline V gene has CDR1 MNHEY and CDR2 SMNVEV (reference sequence). The CDR3 DNA reads TGTGCCAGCAGTTCCTCGGACAGGGCGGAGACCCAGTACTTC. Protein: CASSSSDRAETQYF.

This chain connects TRBV28 to TRBJ1-3, with TRBD1 matching 7 bases. There are 15 residues in the CDR3. Unmatched junction bases numbered 8, after V lost 2 bases and J lost 7 bases. Germline CDR1 and CDR2: MDHEN and SYDVKM. This CDR3 reads CASSLTGVRWNTIYF. CDR3 DNA sequence: TGTGCCAGCAGTTTAACAGGGGTCCGGTGGAACACCATATATTTT.

V usage is TRBV5-5 and J usage is TRBJ2-2, with 9 bases aligning to TRBD1. This CDR3 is 15 amino acids long. V lost 4 bases and J lost 5; bases outside the gene matches: 6. Germline CDR1 SGHKS, CDR2 YYEKEE (reference sequence). The CDR3 here is CASSQQGAETGELFF. CDR3 DNA sequence: TGTGCCAGCAGCCAACAGGGGGCCGAAACCGGGGAGCTGTTTTTT.

Comments on this clone: Other DNA sequences of this sample code for an identical CDR3. V and J are TRBV7-2 and TRBJ2-7; perhaps TRBD1 as D (6 bases). Per germline, CDR1 SGHTA and CDR2 FQGNSA. CDR3 length: 15 amino acids. V gave up 9 bases and J gave up 3 bases, with 21 bases separating them. Here the CDR3 DNA reads TGTGCCAGTAGCCGCTCCGTTGGGGGCTTCTACGAGCAGTACTTC. It translates to CASSRSVGGFYEQYF.

The chain links TRBV7-9 to TRBJ1-1; D call uncertain. The CDR3 runs to 11 residues. CDR1 SEHNR and CDR2 FQNEAQ come from the germline V gene (reference sequence). Trimming removed 4 bases from V and 5 bases from J, with 5 bases in between. The CDR3 coding sequence is TGTGCCAGCAGCTCGGTAACTGAAGCTTTCTTT. Protein sequence: CASSSVTEAFF.

CDR3 in amino acids: CASSPYGASNNYEQYF. Here the CDR3 DNA reads TGTGCCAGCAGCCCCTATGGGGCTAGTAATAACTACGAGCAGTACTTC. The chain uses TRBV28 and TRBJ2-7; tentatively, D is TRBD1 (5 bases). The germline V gene has CDR1 MDHEN and CDR2 SYDVKM. CDR3 length: 16 residues. V lost 6 bases to trimming and J lost 3 bases, with 21 bases between them.